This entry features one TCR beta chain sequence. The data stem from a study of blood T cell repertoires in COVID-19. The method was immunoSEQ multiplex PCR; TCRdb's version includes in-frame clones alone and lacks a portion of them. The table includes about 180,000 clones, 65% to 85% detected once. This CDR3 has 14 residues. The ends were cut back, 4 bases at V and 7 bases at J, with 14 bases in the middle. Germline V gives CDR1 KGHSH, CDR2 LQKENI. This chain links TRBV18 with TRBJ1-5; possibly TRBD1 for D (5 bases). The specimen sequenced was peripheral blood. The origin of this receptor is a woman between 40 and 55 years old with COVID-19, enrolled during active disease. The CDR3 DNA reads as TGTGCCAGCTCACGGGGTGGGGCGCTACAGCCCCAGCATTTT. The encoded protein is CASSRGGALQPQHF. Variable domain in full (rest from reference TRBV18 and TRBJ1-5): NAGVMQNPRHLVRRRGQEARLRCSPMKGHSHVYWYRQLPEEGLKFMVYLQKENIIDESGMPKERFSAEFPKEGPSILRIQQVVRGDSAAYFCASSRGGALQPQHFGDGTRLSIL.